The clone carrying this T cell receptor beta chain was counted at least ten times. Its antigen is as yet unknown. One entry per CDR3 protein results from TCRdb running MiXCR on the 5' RACE reads. This table has 45,000 to 65,000 distinct CDR3 sequences, approximately 9% appearing once. The sample is drawn from a study of T-cell memory formation after mild COVID-19. Study-wide results and caveats: The study detected some responding clones in pre-infection memory, suggesting cross-reactive memory joined. Largely, contracting CD4+ clones fell within CM and EM, and contracting CD8+ clones within EMRA. Still unconfirmed is whether the second-wave clones peaking on day 37 recognized SARS-CoV-2.

Sequenced sample: PBMCs or a T cell subset sorted from them (not recorded which). The clonotype originates from an adult woman who had mild COVID-19 (a few samples of this study predate the infection). Cell type and time point are not known.

The CDR3 spells CASRSRVRDREDNEQFF. The CDR3 nucleotides are TGTGCCAGCAGATCCCGGGTCAGGGACAGGGAAGACAATGAGCAGTTCTTC. The V call is TRBV7-9, the J call TRBJ2-1, with 9 bases aligning to TRBD1. The CDR3 totals 17 residues. Germline V gene lookup returns CDR1 SEHNR and CDR2 FQNEAQ (reference sequence). J was trimmed by 5 bases and V by 6 bases; bases with no gene match: 14.